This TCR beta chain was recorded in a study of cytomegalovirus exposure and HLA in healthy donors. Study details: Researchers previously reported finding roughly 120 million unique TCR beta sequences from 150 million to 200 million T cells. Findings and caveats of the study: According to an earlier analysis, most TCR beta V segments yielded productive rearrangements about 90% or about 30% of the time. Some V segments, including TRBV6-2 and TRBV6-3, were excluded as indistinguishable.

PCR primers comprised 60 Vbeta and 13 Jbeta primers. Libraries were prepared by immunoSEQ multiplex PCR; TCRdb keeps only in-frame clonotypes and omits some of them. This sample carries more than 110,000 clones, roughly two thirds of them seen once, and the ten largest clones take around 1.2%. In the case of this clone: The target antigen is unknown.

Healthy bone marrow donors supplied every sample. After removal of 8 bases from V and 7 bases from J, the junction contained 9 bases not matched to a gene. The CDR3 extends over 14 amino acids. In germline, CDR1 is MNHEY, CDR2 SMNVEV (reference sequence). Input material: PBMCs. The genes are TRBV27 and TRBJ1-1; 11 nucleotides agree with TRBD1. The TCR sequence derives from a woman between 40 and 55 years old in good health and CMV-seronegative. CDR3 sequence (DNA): TGTGCCAGCTCCTCAGGGACAGGGGGATTTGAAGCTTTCTTT. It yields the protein CASSSGTGGFEAFF.